This TCR beta chain was recovered during a study of human T cells and chemical hapten exposure. TCRdb called the RACE reads again in MiXCR, with one record for every CDR3 protein. The top ten hold under 4.5% of the sample, which has approximately 100,000 distinct CDR3 sequences, approximately 10% seen once. Germline loops: CDR1 SGHNT, CDR2 YYREEE (reference sequence). The V and J ends lost 4 bases and 4 bases, in that order; junction bases with no gene match: 10. This CDR3 has 16 residues. Specified time point: patch test 1, 2 weeks after DPC sensitization. Treatment: therapeutic diphenylcyclopropenone sensitization with weekly scalp DPC. This clonotype was detected many times.

The rearrangement uses TRBV5-4 and TRBJ1-2, with 10 bases identical to TRBD1. This TCR derives from a woman aged 40 to 50 with alopecia areata. Some clones in this sample may be carry-over from other donors' samples. Material: whole blood, obtained in connection with sensitization to the hapten diphenylcyclopropenone (DPC). CDR3 coding DNA: TGTGCCAGCAGCCCACCGGACAGGGGGGGACCCTATGGCTACACCTTC. As protein: CASSPPDRGGPYGYTF.